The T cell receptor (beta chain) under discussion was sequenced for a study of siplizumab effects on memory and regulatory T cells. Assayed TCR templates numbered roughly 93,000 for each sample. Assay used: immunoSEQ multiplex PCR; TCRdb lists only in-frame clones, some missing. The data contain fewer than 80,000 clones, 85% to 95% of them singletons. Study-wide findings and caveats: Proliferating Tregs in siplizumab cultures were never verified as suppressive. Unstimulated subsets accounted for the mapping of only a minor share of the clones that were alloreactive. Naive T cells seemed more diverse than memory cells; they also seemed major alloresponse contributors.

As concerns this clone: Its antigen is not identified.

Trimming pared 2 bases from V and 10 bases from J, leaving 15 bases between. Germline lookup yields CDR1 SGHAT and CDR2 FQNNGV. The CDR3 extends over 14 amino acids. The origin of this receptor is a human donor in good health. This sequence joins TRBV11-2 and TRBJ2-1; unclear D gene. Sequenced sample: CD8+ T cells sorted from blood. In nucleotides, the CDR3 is TGTGCCAGCAGCTTAAAGTGGGCGGTAGGGGAGCAGTTCTTC. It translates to CASSLKWAVGEQFF. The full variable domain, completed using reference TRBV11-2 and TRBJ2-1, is EAGVAQSPRYKIIEKRQSVAFWCNPISGHATLYWYQQILGQGPKLLIQFQNNGVVDDSQLPKDRFSAERLKGVDSTLKIQPAKLEDSAVYLCASSLKWAVGEQFFGPGTRLTVL.